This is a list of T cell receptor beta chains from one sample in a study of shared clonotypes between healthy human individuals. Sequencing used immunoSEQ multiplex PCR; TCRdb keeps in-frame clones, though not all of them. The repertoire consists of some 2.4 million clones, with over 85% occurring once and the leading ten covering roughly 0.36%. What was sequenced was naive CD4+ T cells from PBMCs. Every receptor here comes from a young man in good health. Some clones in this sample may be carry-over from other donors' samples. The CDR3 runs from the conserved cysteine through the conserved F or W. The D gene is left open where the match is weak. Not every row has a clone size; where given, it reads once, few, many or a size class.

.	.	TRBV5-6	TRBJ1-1	TGTGCCAGCAGCTTGTGGGGCGGGACTGAAGCTTTCTTT	CASSLWGGTEAFF
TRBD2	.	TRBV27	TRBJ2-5	TGTGCCAGCAGACCAGCCCGACTAGCCCGTTTGAGAGAGACCCAGTACTTC	CASRPARLARLRETQYF
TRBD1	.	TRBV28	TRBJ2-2	TGTGCCAGCAGGTACAGGGGGGTGAACACCGGGGAGCTGTTTTTT	CASRYRGVNTGELFF
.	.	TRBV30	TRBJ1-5	TGTGCCTGGGGGGAGCATCAGCCCCAGCATTTT	CAWGEHQPQHF
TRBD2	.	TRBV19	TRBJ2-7	TGTGCCAGTAGTACGACTAGCGGGAGCACCTACGAGCAGTACTTC	CASSTTSGSTYEQYF
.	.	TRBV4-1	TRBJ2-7	TGCGCCAGCAGCCAAGACGGAGGGACAAGCGGGTACGAGCAGTACTTC	CASSQDGGTSGYEQYF
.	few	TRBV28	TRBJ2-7	TGTGCCAGCAGTAACCCAGCTTTTCCAAGGGAGCAGTACTTC	CASSNPAFPREQYF
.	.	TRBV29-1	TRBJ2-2	TGCAGCGTGGGGGGGCGGCTAAGCACCGGGGAGCTGTTTTTT	CSVGGRLSTGELFF
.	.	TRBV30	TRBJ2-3	TGTGCCTGGAGTGTTAAGGGCACAGATACGCAGTATTTT	CAWSVKGTDTQYF
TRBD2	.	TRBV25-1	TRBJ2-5	TGTGCCAGCAGGATAGCGGGAGGGGTAGAGACCCAGTACTTC	CASRIAGGVETQYF
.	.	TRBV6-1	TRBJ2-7	TGTGCCAGCAGTGAAGGGGGCAGGTTATACGAGCAGTACTTC	CASSEGGRLYEQYF
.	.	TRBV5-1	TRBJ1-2	TGCGCCAGCCGACGACAGGATTCAGGCTACACCTTC	CASRRQDSGYTF
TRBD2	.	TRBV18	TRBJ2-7	TGTGCCAGCTCACCATCTAGCGGGAGCCCCGGGAGGGAGCAGTACTTC	CASSPSSGSPGREQYF
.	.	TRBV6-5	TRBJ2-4	TGTGCCAGCATGGCACACATTCAGTACTTC	CASMAHIQYF
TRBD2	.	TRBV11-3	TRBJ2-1	TGTGCCAGCAGCACCGGGACTAGCGGTTACAATGAGCAGTTCTTC	CASSTGTSGYNEQFF
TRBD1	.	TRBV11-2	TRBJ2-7	TGTGCCAGCAGCCGGACAGGACCTTACGAGCAGTACTTC	CASSRTGPYEQYF
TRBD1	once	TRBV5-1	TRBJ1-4	TGCGCCAGCAGCTTACAGGGGTCGGATGAAAAACTGTTTTTT	CASSLQGSDEKLFF